This T cell receptor beta chain was observed in a study of long-term antiretroviral therapy in people with HIV. Findings of the study overall: Repertoires from HIV showed CDR3 length ranges narrower than those of controls.

Turning to this clone: The antigen is undetermined.

The CDR3 is made up of 13 amino acids. CDR1 is SNHLY and CDR2 is FYNNEI in the germline V gene. The V segment lost 4 bases and the J segment 4 bases; nucleotides outside the gene matches: 0. Samples were assayed with immunoSEQ v3.0 at survey level. A per-sample goal of about 40,000-50,000 T-cell genomes was targeted by sequencing. TCRdb's table, derived via immunoSEQ multiplex PCR, lists solely in-frame clones and lacks some. The sample includes about 20,000 clones, 90% of them seen just once. The input for sequencing was unsorted PBMCs, taken approximately 4.4 years before starting antiretroviral therapy. The TCR comes from a woman in her thirties with HIV. The rearrangement links TRBV2 to TRBJ1-5; 8 bases match TRBD1. The CDR3 bases are TGTGCCAGCAGTGGGACAGGGAATCAGCCCCAGCATTTT. It encodes CASSGTGNQPQHF.